This T cell receptor (beta chain) originates from a study of blood T cells in healthy people across ages. This CDR3 has 14 amino acids. Trimming stripped 1 base from V and 2 bases from J, with 7 bases between. Germline values: CDR1 MGHRA, CDR2 YSYEKL. The study, taken as a whole, reports: Any conclusive comparison of naive versus antigen-experienced cells was prevented by using unsorted PBMCs.

Primed by a sample-barcoded 5' primer and a J-beta primer mix, a second PCR proceeded for 7 to 11 cycles. CDR3-containing paired-end reads numbering at least 2.5 million came from each sample. TCRdb ran MiXCR on the 5' RACE reads and lists one entry per CDR3 protein. The profile shows over a million distinct CDR3 sequences, around 59% of them singletons. This clonotype was observed a handful of times. The antigen is undetermined. What was sequenced was blood. The chain carries TRBV4-1 and TRBJ2-3; D remains unclear. This receptor was identified in a man aged 18 to 29 in good health. CDR3 nucleotide sequence: TGCGCCAGCAGCCAAGTTTTGTACACAGATACGCAGTATTTT. Amino acid sequence: CASSQVLYTDTQYF.